This is a list of T cell receptor beta chains from one sample in a study of T cell responses to AZD1222 COVID-19 vaccine. Clones were sequenced by immunoSEQ multiplex PCR, and TCRdb holds only the in-frame ones, with some missing. The sample comprises about 120,000 clones, approximately 92% of which are singletons, and about 3.1% rests with the top ten. Sequences were derived from peripheral blood, sampled on day 0 of AZD1222 vaccination. The receptor source for this set is an adult in good health. Each CDR3 is given with its conserved first and last residue. Each record gives: J gene, clone size, V gene, D gene, CDR3 protein, CDR3 DNA. D genes are given only for firm matches. Clone size is stated in some rows and not others, as once, few, many or a class when expanded.

J gene: TRBJ1-1
clone size: -
V gene: TRBV7-2
D gene: -
CDR3 protein: CASSFGGWTEAFF
CDR3 DNA: TGTGCCAGCAGCTTCGGGGGTTGGACTGAAGCTTTCTTT

J gene: TRBJ1-2
clone size: -
V gene: TRBV4-1
D gene: -
CDR3 protein: CASSQLFCPVTSIPCDYTF
CDR3 DNA: TGCGCCAGCAGCCAACTTTTTTGCCCGGTCACCTCTATTCCCTGTGACTACACCTTC

J gene: TRBJ2-7
clone size: -
V gene: TRBV4-2
D gene: -
CDR3 protein: CASSQFTGYEQYF
CDR3 DNA: TGTGCCAGCAGCCAATTCACGGGCTACGAGCAGTACTTC

J gene: TRBJ1-1
clone size: -
V gene: TRBV7-8
D gene: -
CDR3 protein: CASTVGYNTEAFF
CDR3 DNA: TGTGCCAGCACCGTTGGCTACAACACTGAAGCTTTCTTT

J gene: TRBJ2-1
clone size: few
V gene: TRBV2
D gene: TRBD2
CDR3 protein: CASRTSGPGDEQFF
CDR3 DNA: TGTGCCAGCAGGACTAGCGGGCCGGGGGATGAGCAGTTCTTC

J gene: TRBJ1-2
clone size: -
V gene: TRBV5-4
D gene: -
CDR3 protein: CASSPTGTQGRGGYTF
CDR3 DNA: TGTGCCAGCAGCCCTACTGGGACCCAGGGGCGGGGTGGCTACACCTTC

J gene: TRBJ2-1
clone size: -
V gene: TRBV9
D gene: -
CDR3 protein: CASSVDMAYNEQFF
CDR3 DNA: TGTGCCAGCAGCGTCGACATGGCCTACAATGAGCAGTTCTTC

J gene: TRBJ2-5
clone size: -
V gene: TRBV3-1/TRBV3-2
D gene: -
CDR3 protein: CASIKEFGREETQYF
CDR3 DNA: TGTGCCAGCATCAAAGAGTTCGGGAGAGAAGAGACCCAGTACTTC

J gene: TRBJ1-2
clone size: once
V gene: TRBV5-8
D gene: -
CDR3 protein: CASRAAGSWGYTF
CDR3 DNA: TGTGCCAGCAGAGCCGCGGGGAGTTGGGGCTACACCTTC

J gene: TRBJ1-2
clone size: once
V gene: TRBV7-2
D gene: -
CDR3 protein: CASSSDRTSRRAGYGYTF
CDR3 DNA: TGTGCCAGCAGCTCAGATAGGACCTCCCGGCGGGCTGGTTATGGCTACACCTTC

J gene: TRBJ2-7
clone size: -
V gene: TRBV28
D gene: TRBD2
CDR3 protein: CASSLGLAGIYEQYF
CDR3 DNA: TGTGCCAGCAGTTTGGGTCTAGCGGGAATCTACGAGCAGTACTTC

J gene: TRBJ1-6
clone size: once
V gene: TRBV7-6
D gene: -
CDR3 protein: CASSLAAAMDNSPLHF
CDR3 DNA: TGTGCCAGCAGCTTAGCAGCAGCTATGGATAATTCACCCCTCCACTTT

J gene: TRBJ2-1
clone size: -
V gene: TRBV9
D gene: TRBD1
CDR3 protein: CASSADRVYEQFF
CDR3 DNA: TGTGCCAGCAGCGCTGACAGGGTCTATGAGCAGTTCTTC

J gene: TRBJ1-5
clone size: -
V gene: TRBV5-7
D gene: -
CDR3 protein: CASSLERGRPPRDQPQHF
CDR3 DNA: TGTGCCAGCAGCTTGGAAAGGGGACGTCCACCGAGGGATCAGCCCCAGCATTTT

J gene: TRBJ2-1
clone size: -
V gene: TRBV7-8
D gene: -
CDR3 protein: CASSPRNEQFF
CDR3 DNA: TGTGCCAGCAGCCCACGGAATGAGCAGTTCTTC

J gene: TRBJ1-1
clone size: -
V gene: TRBV23-1
D gene: TRBD1
CDR3 protein: CASSQGTGQICFSEAFF
CDR3 DNA: TGCGCCAGCAGTCAAGGGACAGGGCAAATTTGTTTCTCTGAAGCTTTCTTT

J gene: TRBJ1-3
clone size: -
V gene: TRBV27
D gene: -
CDR3 protein: CASSLSRVEGNTIYF
CDR3 DNA: TGTGCCAGCAGTTTATCACGGGTAGAGGGAAACACCATATATTTT

J gene: TRBJ2-1
clone size: -
V gene: TRBV6-2/TRBV6-3
D gene: TRBD2
CDR3 protein: CASSYATSGNHEQFF
CDR3 DNA: TGTGCCAGCAGTTACGCGACTAGCGGGAACCATGAGCAGTTCTTC

J gene: TRBJ1-3
clone size: few
V gene: TRBV7-8
D gene: -
CDR3 protein: CASSLRGAGNTIYF
CDR3 DNA: TGTGCCAGCAGCTTAAGGGGAGCGGGAAACACCATATATTTT

J gene: TRBJ2-7
clone size: -
V gene: TRBV5-5
D gene: -
CDR3 protein: CASSLTWTASAYEQYF
CDR3 DNA: TGTGCCAGCAGCTTGACCTGGACGGCATCCGCCTACGAGCAGTACTTC

J gene: TRBJ1-2
clone size: -
V gene: TRBV6-5
D gene: -
CDR3 protein: CASSYGQYYGYTF
CDR3 DNA: TGTGCCAGCAGTTACGGCCAGTACTATGGCTACACCTTC

J gene: TRBJ2-4
clone size: -
V gene: TRBV7-2
D gene: -
CDR3 protein: CASSLVGGTGTKNIQYF
CDR3 DNA: TGTGCCAGCAGCTTAGTCGGGGGGACAGGAACCAAAAACATTCAGTACTTC

J gene: TRBJ2-3
clone size: once
V gene: TRBV27
D gene: -
CDR3 protein: CASSPLHNTDTQYF
CDR3 DNA: TGTGCCAGCAGTCCCCTACATAACACAGATACGCAGTATTTT

J gene: TRBJ2-5
clone size: -
V gene: TRBV6-5
D gene: -
CDR3 protein: CASRRLAKETQYF
CDR3 DNA: TGTGCCAGCAGACGACTTGCTAAAGAGACCCAGTACTTC

J gene: TRBJ2-3
clone size: -
V gene: TRBV27
D gene: TRBD2
CDR3 protein: CASSLKGLAGADTQYF
CDR3 DNA: TGTGCCAGCAGTTTAAAAGGACTAGCGGGAGCAGATACGCAGTATTTT

J gene: TRBJ2-1
clone size: -
V gene: TRBV3-1/TRBV3-2
D gene: TRBD1
CDR3 protein: CASSQGGQGVYNEQFF
CDR3 DNA: TGTGCCAGCAGCCAAGGGGGACAGGGGGTATACAATGAGCAGTTCTTC

J gene: TRBJ2-1
clone size: -
V gene: TRBV5-6
D gene: -
CDR3 protein: CASSLGADNEQFF
CDR3 DNA: TGTGCCAGCAGCTTGGGGGCTGACAATGAGCAGTTCTTC

J gene: TRBJ1-4
clone size: once
V gene: TRBV2
D gene: -
CDR3 protein: CASTFTVGAKLFF
CDR3 DNA: TGTGCCAGCACCTTCACGGTGGGGGCAAAACTGTTTTTT

J gene: TRBJ1-2
clone size: -
V gene: TRBV4-1
D gene: -
CDR3 protein: CASSQERVNYGYTF
CDR3 DNA: TGCGCCAGCAGCCAAGAACGGGTTAACTATGGCTACACCTTC

J gene: TRBJ1-6
clone size: -
V gene: TRBV5-1
D gene: -
CDR3 protein: CASSLNPRQASYNSPLHF
CDR3 DNA: TGCGCCAGCAGCTTGAACCCCCGTCAGGCCTCCTATAATTCACCCCTCCACTTT

J gene: TRBJ1-3
clone size: -
V gene: TRBV12-2
D gene: -
CDR3 protein: CASPGTDRDYAGDGNTIYF
CDR3 DNA: TGTGCAAGCCCGGGAACCGACAGGGACTATGCCGGGGATGGAAACACCATATATTTT

J gene: TRBJ2-3
clone size: -
V gene: TRBV9
D gene: TRBD2
CDR3 protein: CASSVASGFTDTQYF
CDR3 DNA: TGTGCCAGCAGCGTAGCTAGCGGATTCACAGATACGCAGTATTTT

J gene: TRBJ2-7
clone size: -
V gene: TRBV4-1
D gene: -
CDR3 protein: CASSHFFAARRSYEQYF
CDR3 DNA: TGCGCCAGCAGCCACTTTTTTGCGGCGCGGCGCTCCTACGAGCAGTACTTC

J gene: TRBJ2-7
clone size: once
V gene: TRBV4-3
D gene: TRBD1
CDR3 protein: CASSQEPTGPYEQYF
CDR3 DNA: TGCGCCAGCAGCCAAGAACCGACAGGGCCCTACGAGCAGTACTTC

J gene: TRBJ1-2
clone size: -
V gene: TRBV27
D gene: -
CDR3 protein: CASSHTGYGYTF
CDR3 DNA: TGTGCCAGCAGTCACACAGGTTATGGCTACACCTTC

J gene: TRBJ1-1
clone size: -
V gene: TRBV9
D gene: TRBD1
CDR3 protein: CASSVGQGVMADTEAFF
CDR3 DNA: TGTGCCAGCAGCGTAGGCCAGGGGGTCATGGCGGACACTGAAGCTTTCTTT

J gene: TRBJ2-2
clone size: -
V gene: TRBV5-1
D gene: TRBD2
CDR3 protein: CASNLAGAGELFF
CDR3 DNA: TGCGCCAGCAACTTAGCGGGAGCCGGGGAGCTGTTTTTT

J gene: TRBJ1-5
clone size: -
V gene: TRBV27
D gene: -
CDR3 protein: CANYGRSPSYQPQHF
CDR3 DNA: TGTGCCAACTACGGACGGTCTCCCTCATATCAGCCCCAGCATTTT

J gene: TRBJ1-6
clone size: -
V gene: TRBV4-3
D gene: TRBD1
CDR3 protein: CASSQVGTGVSPLHF
CDR3 DNA: TGCGCCAGCAGCCAAGTTGGGACAGGGGTCTCACCCCTCCACTTT

J gene: TRBJ2-1
clone size: once
V gene: TRBV19
D gene: TRBD2
CDR3 protein: CASTPGAGAYNEQFF
CDR3 DNA: TGTGCCAGTACCCCGGGAGCGGGGGCATACAATGAGCAGTTCTTC

J gene: TRBJ1-5
clone size: -
V gene: TRBV12-3/TRBV12-4
D gene: TRBD1
CDR3 protein: CASSPGQDKPQHF
CDR3 DNA: TGTGCCAGCAGTCCCGGACAGGATAAGCCCCAGCATTTT

J gene: TRBJ1-4
clone size: -
V gene: TRBV5-4
D gene: -
CDR3 protein: CASSRGGIENINEKLFF
CDR3 DNA: TGTGCCAGCAGCCGAGGGGGTATAGAGAACATTAATGAAAAACTGTTTTTT

J gene: TRBJ1-6
clone size: -
V gene: TRBV7-6
D gene: -
CDR3 protein: CASGPTANYNSPLHF
CDR3 DNA: TGTGCCAGCGGCCCGACAGCCAACTATAATTCACCCCTCCACTTT

J gene: TRBJ2-7
clone size: -
V gene: TRBV27
D gene: -
CDR3 protein: CASSFRDEQYF
CDR3 DNA: TGTGCCAGCAGTTTCAGGGACGAGCAGTACTTC

J gene: TRBJ2-6
clone size: -
V gene: TRBV30
D gene: -
CDR3 protein: CAWTGAGANVLTF
CDR3 DNA: TGTGCCTGGACCGGGGCTGGGGCCAACGTCCTGACTTTC